The following is a T cell receptor beta chain sequence with its context. The V gene's germline CDR1 is SGHDT and CDR2 YYEEEE. J was trimmed by 1 base and V by 2 bases; bases with no gene match: 4. The CDR3 consists of 15 residues. The data belong to a study of cytomegalovirus exposure and HLA in healthy donors. The PCR employed 60 Vbeta primers together with 13 Jbeta primers. The table came from immunoSEQ multiplex PCR; TCRdb's copy has only in-frame clones and leaves some out. This sample yields over 110,000 clones, of which around three quarters are seen a single time; 6.2% belongs to the top ten. This receptor was obtained from a middle-aged woman in good health and CMV-seropositive. Sample: PBMCs. V and J are TRBV5-6 and TRBJ2-5; 8 nucleotides agree with TRBD1. The DNA of the CDR3 is TGTGCCAGCAGCTTACAGGGGGTCGGCCAAGAGACCCAGTACTTC. This sequence encodes CASSLQGVGQETQYF.